This T cell receptor (beta chain) originates from a study of shared clonotypes between healthy human individuals. Study-level points and caveats: There were few donors, and this limited the genetic and exposure-history diversity represented. The study generally estimated greater richness for naive than memory subsets.

TCRdb keeps only in-frame clones here, not all; method: immunoSEQ multiplex PCR. The sample contains roughly 300,000 clones, around four fifths of which appear only once. As regards this clone: Its target is not known.

V was clipped by 6 bases and J by 0 bases; unmatched bases: 7. The CDR3 is made up of 18 amino acids. The germline V gene has CDR1 LNHDA and CDR2 SQIVND (reference sequence). The sequence was collected from a man younger than 45 in good health. The sample comprised memory CD4+ T cells sorted from blood. Subset here: CD45RA-negative fraction. The rearrangement uses TRBV19 and TRBJ2-2, with 13 bases lining up with TRBD2. The CDR3 loop reads CASRGLAGPRTNTGELFF. DNA of the CDR3: TGTGCCAGTAGGGGACTAGCGGGACCGCGGACGAACACCGGGGAGCTGTTTTTT.